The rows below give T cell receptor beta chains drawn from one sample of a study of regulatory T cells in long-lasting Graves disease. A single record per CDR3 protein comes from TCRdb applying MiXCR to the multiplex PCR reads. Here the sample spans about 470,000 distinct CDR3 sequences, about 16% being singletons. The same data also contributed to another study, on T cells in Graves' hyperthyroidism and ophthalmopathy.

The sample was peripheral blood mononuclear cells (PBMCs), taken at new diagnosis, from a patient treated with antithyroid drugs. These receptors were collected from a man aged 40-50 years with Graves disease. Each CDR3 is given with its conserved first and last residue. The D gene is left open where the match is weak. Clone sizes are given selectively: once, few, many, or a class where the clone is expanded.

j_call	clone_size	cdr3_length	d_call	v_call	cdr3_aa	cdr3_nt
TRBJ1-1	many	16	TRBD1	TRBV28	CASSSPGQGLNTEAFF	TGTGCCAGCAGTTCGCCGGGACAGGGGCTGAACACTGAAGCTTTCTTT
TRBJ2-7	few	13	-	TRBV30	CAWSIARAYEQYF	TGTGCCTGGAGTATTGCCCGGGCCTACGAGCAGTACTTC
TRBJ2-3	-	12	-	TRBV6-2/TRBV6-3	CASSMATDTQYF	TGTGCCAGCAGTATGGCCACAGATACGCAGTATTTT
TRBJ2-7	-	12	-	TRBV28	CASSEGGLEQYF	TGTGCCAGCAGCGAAGGTGGGCTCGAGCAGTACTTC
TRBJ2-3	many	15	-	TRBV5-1	CASSLSDTRTDTQYF	TGCGCCAGCAGCTTGAGTGACACACGCACAGATACGCAGTATTTT
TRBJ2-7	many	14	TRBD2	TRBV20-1	CSARGLADSYEQYF	TGCAGTGCTAGAGGACTAGCGGACTCCTACGAGCAGTACTTC
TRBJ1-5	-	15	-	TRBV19	CASKTTDGGKQPQHF	TGTGCCAGTAAAACTACGGACGGGGGTAAACAGCCCCAGCATTTT
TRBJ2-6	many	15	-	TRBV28	CASSATGSGANVLTF	TGTGCCAGCAGCGCGACGGGCTCTGGGGCCAACGTCCTGACTTTC
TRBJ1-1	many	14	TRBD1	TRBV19	CASSWDRFNTEAFF	TGTGCCAGTAGTTGGGACAGATTTAACACTGAAGCTTTCTTT
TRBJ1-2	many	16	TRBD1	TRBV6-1	CASSERDRNLLYGYTF	TGTGCCAGCAGTGAAAGGGACAGAAACCTCCTCTATGGCTACACCTTC
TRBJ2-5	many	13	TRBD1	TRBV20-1	CSAKGQTQETQYF	TGCAGTGCTAAGGGACAGACCCAAGAGACCCAGTACTTC
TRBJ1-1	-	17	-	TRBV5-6	CASSLAGQFAMNTEAFF	TGTGCCAGCAGCTTGGCCGGGCAGTTTGCAATGAACACTGAAGCTTTCTTT
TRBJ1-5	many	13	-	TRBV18	CASSPGFDQPQHF	TGTGCCAGCTCACCAGGGTTCGATCAGCCCCAGCATTTT
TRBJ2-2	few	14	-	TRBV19	CASSILGNTGELFF	TGTGCCAGTAGTATATTAGGGAACACCGGGGAGCTGTTTTTT
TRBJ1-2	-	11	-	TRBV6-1	CASSRGPSYTF	TGTGCCAGCAGCCGAGGGCCTAGCTACACCTTC
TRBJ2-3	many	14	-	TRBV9	CASSVEAYTDTQYF	TGTGCCAGCAGCGTAGAGGCGTACACAGATACGCAGTATTTT
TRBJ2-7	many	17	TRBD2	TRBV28	CASSPYLGTSGTGEQYF	TGTGCCAGCAGTCCTTATCTCGGGACTAGCGGGACGGGTGAGCAGTACTTC